The text below deals with one T cell receptor beta chain. Its antigen remains unidentified. The data originate from a study of cytomegalovirus exposure and HLA in healthy donors. The wider study: Among the 400 or so donors who were genotyped, 70% to 90% fell in the genetic ancestry cluster that is associated with self-reported Caucasian donors. Findings and limits, study-wide: Investigators reported 150 to 200 TCR beta chains as tied to cytomegalovirus. A later look showed TCR association rates differing by HLA locus, highest for DRB1 and lowest for HLA-C.

60 Vbeta and 13 Jbeta primers were used in PCR. Sequenced by immunoSEQ multiplex PCR; TCRdb stores in-frame clones only, minus some. The table lists under 200,000 clones, 75% to 90% of them singletons. The CDR3 is 15 amino acids. Germline-derived CDR1 and CDR2 are MNHEY and SMNVEV (reference sequence). Trimming pared 2 bases from V and 2 bases from J, leaving 12 bases between. The TCR sequence derives from a woman aged 18-35 years in good health and CMV-seronegative. This chain connects TRBV27 to TRBJ1-2, with a weak D call TRBD1 (6 bases). Material: PBMCs. The CDR3 sequence: CASSLQGLTNYGYTF. The CDR3 DNA reads TGTGCCAGCAGTTTACAGGGGTTAACGAACTATGGCTACACCTTC.